This T cell receptor (beta chain) was captured by sequencing in a study of T cell responses to AZD1222 COVID-19 vaccine (dated by TCRdb to about 2021). Regarding the research as a whole: AZD1222 recipients given second doses at about 4 weeks or at about 12 weeks were pooled, since spike-specific TCR depth and breadth were not found to differ between the two schedules. A total of 233 trial participants underwent TCR sequencing, of whom around 200 received two doses of AZD1222 and around 26 received two doses of the MenACWY control vaccine. Trial participants were enrolled by age into 18-55, 56-69 and 70-plus year subgroups, with 148, 28 and 57 TCR-sequenced participants respectively.

As regards this clone: This receptor's antigen is unknown. No base-level quality is on record; no much larger clone is a single base apart.

Results the study describes overall, beyond this receptor: Only five to seven AZD1222 recipients were SARS-CoV-2 seropositive at baseline, limiting conclusions about previously exposed vaccinees. The 56-69-year group was small, and its depth increase did not reach significance, likely because of low power. Because no samples from the day 14 peak response were available, repertoires could be characterized only after the peak T cell response. Nearly half of unique spike-specific TCRs reportedly recognized epitopes outside regions mutated in the B.1.351 and B.1.1.7 variants. Spike-specific TCR breadth and depth rose significantly after two AZD1222 doses compared with day 0 and with MenACWY recipients. Vaccine-associated CD4 TCRs spanned the whole spike protein, with dominant responses in regions 160-218 and 743-854. Participants were mostly white British, with more females than males. The authors suggested clonal diversity may have been underestimated.

The CDR3 regions of human TCRbeta chains were subjected to immunosequencing. On the study's bioinformatics: TCRs in the repertoires were compared against a reference library of SARS-CoV-2-specific TCRs that had been generated with the MIRA antigen-specificity platform. Breadth was defined as the fraction of unique TCRs that were SARS-CoV-2-associated. Depth was defined as the fraction of total T cells that were SARS-CoV-2-associated. Using the MIRA data, each spike-specific TCR was assigned both to the spike region to which the TCR was reactive and to a CD4 or CD8 class. Log10-transformed breadth and depth values were compared by one-way ANOVA with Sidak's multiple comparisons tests. Sourced from immuneACCESS, this table was stored by TCRdb with only in-frame sequences that have V and J called. A share of the clones is absent; for the studies checked, an unresolved V gene accounts for under half, and the remainder has no known explanation. V and J calls and clone size are given by that table; D and trimming were obtained from the DNA. For this sample there are fewer than 120,000 clones; approximately 90% appear just once. Approximately 8% of the sample belongs to the ten largest clones.

According to the study, the label for this sample's time point signals: baseline before first vaccination. The vaccinee samples were drawn from two UK trials, COV001 and COV002, one of which was a single-blind randomized controlled phase 2/3 trial testing AZD1222 (ChAdOx1 nCoV-19) in healthy adults. For TCRbeta chain sequencing, PBMC samples from trial participants were taken at day 0 and at day 28 after the second dose. The source was peripheral blood, collected on day 0 of AZD1222 vaccination. This clonotype was obtained from an adult in good health.

This receptor carries the CDR3 CASKGDRLHF. Here is the DNA: TGTGCCAGCAAGGGGGACCGTCTCCACTTT. The rearrangement joined TRBV7-9 to TRBJ1-6, with TRBD1 tentatively as D gene (6 bases match). The CDR3 starts with the cysteine, ends with the phenylalanine, and has 10 residues. Only CDR3 DNA remains: 30 bases, in frame from the first base. From a lookup of the germline V gene (reference sequence), CDR1 and CDR2 are SEHNR and FQNEAQ. Trimming at the junction amounts to 7 bases on V and 16 bases on J, and the germline ends lie 11 bases apart.